The rows below give T cell receptor beta chains drawn from one sample of a study of blood T cell repertoires in COVID-19. Measured with immunoSEQ multiplex PCR; TCRdb has only the in-frame clones, and not every one. This repertoire shows fewer than 250,000 clones, roughly nine tenths found once; its top ten account for around 23%. Sequenced sample: PBMCs or T cells enriched from blood (not recorded which). The receptor set was obtained from a woman aged 40 to 50 in a cohort exposed to, infected with or recovered from COVID-19 (not recorded which). CDR3s include the opening cysteine and the closing phenylalanine or tryptophan. The D gene is left open where the match is weak. Only part of the rows carry a size: once, few, many, or a class if the clone is expanded.

TRBD1	TRBV27	NA	TRBJ2-5	CASSLTGGMWETQYF	TGTGCCAGCAGTTTGACAGGGGGCATGTGGGAGACCCAGTACTTC
NA	TRBV6-6	NA	TRBJ1-5	CASSVDSQPQHF	TGTGCCAGCAGTGTCGATAGTCAGCCCCAGCATTTT
NA	TRBV7-9	few	TRBJ1-1	CASSPSGPLGVIEAFF	TGTGCCAGCAGCCCAAGTGGCCCCCTGGGAGTCATTGAAGCTTTCTTT
NA	TRBV5-5	NA	TRBJ1-6	CASSSRGGRNSPLHF	TGTGCCAGCAGCTCTCGGGGAGGGAGGAATTCACCCCTCCACTTT
NA	TRBV7-9	NA	TRBJ1-1	CASRHDSHF	TGTGCCAGCAGACATGACAGCCACTTT
TRBD2	TRBV11-2	NA	TRBJ2-2	CASSSQTSGRAGELFF	TGTGCCAGCAGCTCTCAGACTAGCGGGAGGGCCGGGGAGCTGTTTTTT
TRBD2	TRBV5-1	NA	TRBJ2-7	CASSQTSGEQYF	TGCGCCAGCAGCCAAACTAGCGGCGAGCAGTACTTC
TRBD1	TRBV2	NA	TRBJ2-7	CASSEILGQEDYEQYF	TGTGCCAGCAGTGAGATATTGGGACAGGAGGACTACGAGCAGTACTTC
NA	TRBV5-1	NA	TRBJ1-4	CASSLVPGIGEKLFF	TGCGCCAGCAGCTTGGTGCCGGGTATAGGCGAAAAACTGTTTTTT
NA	TRBV16	NA	TRBJ1-5	CASSLTTQDQPQHF	TGTGCCAGCAGCCTAACCACCCAGGATCAGCCCCAGCATTTT
TRBD1	TRBV29-1	NA	TRBJ1-2	CSAWTGGQDRYGYTF	TGCAGCGCTTGGACAGGGGGCCAAGATAGGTATGGCTACACCTTC
NA	TRBV5-6	few	TRBJ2-2	CASSLGRKLFF	TGTGCCAGCAGCTTGGGGAGGAAGCTGTTTTTT
NA	TRBV7-9	once	TRBJ1-1	CASSSGGGSETEAFF	TGTGCCAGCAGCTCGGGCGGGGGATCGGAAACTGAAGCTTTCTTT
NA	TRBV9	few	TRBJ2-3	CASTGGSSTDTQYF	TGTGCCAGCACCGGCGGATCTAGCACAGATACGCAGTATTTT
TRBD1	TRBV7-9	NA	TRBJ2-3	CASSLDREPTDTQYF	TGTGCCAGCAGCTTGGACAGGGAGCCCACAGATACGCAGTATTTT
NA	TRBV2	NA	TRBJ2-7	CASSDISSSDEQYF	TGTGCCAGCAGTGACATTTCTAGCTCGGACGAGCAGTACTTC
TRBD1	TRBV28	NA	TRBJ1-2	CASSYPDRDGYTF	TGTGCCAGCAGCTACCCCGACAGGGATGGCTACACCTTC
NA	TRBV18	NA	TRBJ2-1	CASSPNSAGAYNEQFF	TGTGCCAGCTCACCAAATTCGGCAGGGGCTTACAATGAGCAGTTCTTC
TRBD1	TRBV28	once	TRBJ1-2	CASSPTTGGASYGYTF	TGTGCCAGCAGTCCTACCACAGGGGGCGCGTCTTATGGCTACACCTTC
TRBD2	TRBV7-8	NA	TRBJ2-1	CASSLPSGRAKNYNEQFF	TGTGCCAGCAGCCTGCCTAGCGGGAGGGCCAAAAACTACAATGAGCAGTTCTTC
NA	TRBV20-1	NA	TRBJ1-2	CSASGDNYGYTF	TGCAGTGCTAGTGGAGATAACTATGGCTACACCTTC
NA	TRBV6-5	NA	TRBJ2-3	CASTMTRGDTQYF	TGTGCCAGCACCATGACTCGAGGGGATACGCAGTATTTT
TRBD1	TRBV4-1	NA	TRBJ1-2	CASSKMTGGYGYTF	TGCGCCAGCAGCAAAATGACAGGGGGGTATGGCTACACCTTC
TRBD1	TRBV19	NA	TRBJ1-6	CASSSTGGGSSPLHF	TGTGCCAGTAGTTCGACAGGGGGCGGCAGTTCACCCCTCCACTTT
NA	TRBV2	NA	TRBJ2-3	CASSEPSRDTDTQYF	TGTGCCAGCAGTGAACCCAGCCGGGACACAGATACGCAGTATTTT
TRBD2	TRBV9	NA	TRBJ2-1	CASSPGLAGGPSYNEQFF	TGTGCCAGCAGCCCAGGACTAGCGGGGGGTCCCTCCTACAATGAGCAGTTCTTC
NA	TRBV2	NA	TRBJ1-5	CASRVGVTGQPQHF	TGTGCCAGCAGGGTCGGGGTAACGGGTCAGCCCCAGCATTTT
NA	TRBV5-5	NA	TRBJ1-3	CASSHAMQEAHPGGNTIYF	TGTGCCAGCAGCCATGCGATGCAGGAGGCACATCCCGGGGGAAACACCATATATTTT
TRBD1	TRBV5-6	NA	TRBJ1-2	CASSWGTGGGYTF	TGTGCCAGCAGCTGGGGGACAGGGGGCGGCTACACCTTC
TRBD2	TRBV19	NA	TRBJ2-4	CASSLSGGPGNIQYF	TGTGCCAGTAGTTTATCGGGAGGGCCGGGAAACATTCAGTACTTC
NA	TRBV6-1	NA	TRBJ2-2	CASSEDAGDTGELFF	TGTGCCAGCAGTGAAGATGCAGGGGACACCGGGGAGCTGTTTTTT